This T cell receptor (beta chain) derives from a study of blood T cells in healthy people across ages. PCR was performed a second time for about 7 to 11 cycles using a sample-barcoded 5' primer and a J-beta primer mix. Tagging of each cDNA molecule was performed by a template-switch adaptor with 12 random nucleotides. TCRdb independently ran MiXCR on the 5' RACE reads; one entry per CDR3 protein. The sample lists 1,100,000 or so distinct CDR3 sequences; 45% were seen once. The CDR3 consists of 15 residues. CDR1 and CDR2 (germline): SNHLY, FYNNEI. The V gene lost 6 bases and the J gene lost 0 bases, with 12 bases spanning the gap. This clonotype was seen a handful of times. Its target is not known. General observations from the study: Roughly linearly, TCR beta diversity per million T cells fell as age increased.

This clonotype was obtained from an older woman in good health. Specimen: blood. This chain uses TRBV2 with TRBJ2-4; maybe TRBD2 (5 bases). The CDR3 region is CASSPGKLAKNIQYF. The DNA of the CDR3 is TGTGCCAGCAGCCCGGGGAAATTAGCCAAAAACATTCAGTACTTC.